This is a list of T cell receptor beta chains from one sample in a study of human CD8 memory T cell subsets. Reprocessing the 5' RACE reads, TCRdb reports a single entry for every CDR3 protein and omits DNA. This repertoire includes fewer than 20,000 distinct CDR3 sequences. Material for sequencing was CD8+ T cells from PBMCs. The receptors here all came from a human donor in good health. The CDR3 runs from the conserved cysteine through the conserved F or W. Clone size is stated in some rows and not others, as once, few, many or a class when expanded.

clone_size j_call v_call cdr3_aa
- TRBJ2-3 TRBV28 CASSLGYEQGAADTQYF
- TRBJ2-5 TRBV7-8 CASSLPRRIQETQYF
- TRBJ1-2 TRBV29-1 CSVVEGTGGYTF
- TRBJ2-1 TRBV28 CASSLLPNNEQFF
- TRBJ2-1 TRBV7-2 CASSFTGTPIGEQFF
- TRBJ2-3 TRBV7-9 CASSLDSYTDTQYF
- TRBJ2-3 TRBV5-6 CASSLAEGTTDTQYF
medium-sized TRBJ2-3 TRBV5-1 CASSLTLRELTDTQYF
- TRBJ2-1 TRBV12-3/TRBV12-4 CASSPSGGRAYNEQFF
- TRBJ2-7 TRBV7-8 CASSSGIGSYEQYF
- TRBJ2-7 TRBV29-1 CSVFREGVYEQYF
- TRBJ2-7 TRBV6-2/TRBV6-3 CASSFLTESYEQYF
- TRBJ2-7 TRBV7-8 CASSYRDSGTYEQYF
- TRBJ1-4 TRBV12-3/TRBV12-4 CASSSTAENEKLFF